This T cell receptor beta chain is from a study of T cell responses to AZD1222 COVID-19 vaccine. About this clone: What it recognizes is unknown.

Overall study results and limits: Researchers took repertoire samples only after the peak T cell response had come. Spike-specific TCRs gained breadth and depth after people received two AZD1222 doses. In the spike-specific TCR repertoire, nearly half reportedly target unmutated variant regions. Baseline antibody screening turned up just a handful of seropositive AZD1222 recipients.

The J segment lost 0 bases and the V segment lost 7 bases, leaving 8 bases of the junction unmatched. The CDR3 is 15 amino acids. Per the germline V gene, CDR1 is ENHRY and CDR2 is SYGVKD. This table comes from immunoSEQ multiplex PCR, and its TCRdb copy is limited to in-frame clones, with some not included. This sample carries approximately 80,000 clones, roughly 90% of them seen once, and the ten largest clones take about 5%. The receptor comes from an adult in good health. This sample comprised peripheral blood, obtained on day 0 of MenACWY control vaccination. The chain links TRBV10-3 to TRBJ2-7, with 8 bases that match TRBD1. CDR3 nucleotides: TGTGCCATCAATGACAGGGGTAAGAGCTCCTACGAGCAGTACTTC. Translation gives CAINDRGKSSYEQYF.